This entry describes one T cell receptor beta chain. What antigen it recognizes has not been identified. No per-base quality is available; no much larger clone lies one base away. The time point label here, explained by the study, means: baseline before first vaccination. Vaccinee samples were obtained from the UK trials COV001 and COV002, which included a single-blind randomized controlled phase 2/3 trial of AZD1222 (ChAdOx1 nCoV-19) in healthy adults. For TCRbeta chain sequencing, PBMC samples were collected from trial participants at day 0 and at day 28 after the second dose. Trimming at the junction amounts to 0 bases on V and 4 bases on J, and the germline ends lie 15 bases apart. The CDR3, from cysteine to phenylalanine, totals 17 residues. Kept here is only the CDR3 DNA, which spans 51 bases and is read in frame from base 1. The germline V gene encodes CDR1 KGHSH and CDR2 LQKENI. The CDR3 regions of human TCRbeta chains were analyzed by immunosequencing. As for the original processing: Repertoire TCRs were matched against a reference library of SARS-CoV-2-specific TCRs generated with the MIRA antigen-specificity platform. Breadth meant the fraction of unique TCRs that were SARS-CoV-2-associated, whereas depth meant the fraction of total T cells that were SARS-CoV-2-associated. Using the MIRA data, every spike-specific TCR was mapped to the spike region that the TCR reacted to and assigned to either a CD4 or a CD8 class. Log10-transformed breadth and depth values were compared by one-way ANOVA with Sidak's multiple comparisons tests. Not all clones reach the TCRdb copy of this immuneACCESS table, which keeps in-frame sequences only. Checked studies attribute under half of the gap to unresolved V genes and leave the rest unexplained. V, J and clone size reflect that table, while D and trimming were determined from the DNA. The sample table holds about 110,000 clones, of which over 75% were seen once. 4.6% of the sample belongs to the ten largest clones.

This sample was included in a study of T cell responses to AZD1222 COVID-19 vaccine (dated by TCRdb to the early 2020s). Some background on the complete study: Because spike-specific TCR depth and breadth did not differ between the two schedules, AZD1222 recipients who got a second dose at roughly 4 weeks were pooled with those who got a second dose at roughly 12 weeks. Trial participants were enrolled by age into 18-55, 56-69 and 70-plus year subgroups, with around 140, 26 and 57 TCR-sequenced participants respectively. A total of just over 230 trial participants underwent TCR sequencing, of whom about 210 had received two doses of AZD1222 and some 25 had received two doses of the MenACWY control vaccine. What the research found in general, with its limitations: The 56-69-year group was small, and its depth increase did not reach significance, likely because of low power. Epitopes outside the regions mutated in the B.1.351 and B.1.1.7 variants were reportedly recognized by nearly half of the unique spike-specific TCRs. Because no samples from the day 14 peak response were available, repertoires could be characterized only after the peak T cell response. Conclusions about previously exposed vaccinees were limited because only a handful of AZD1222 recipients were SARS-CoV-2 seropositive at baseline. CD4 TCRs associated with the vaccine covered the entire spike protein, and the dominant responses were in regions 160-218 and 743-854. Most participants were white British and females outnumbered males, and the authors suggested that clonal diversity may have been underestimated. After two AZD1222 doses, spike-specific TCR breadth and depth were significantly higher than at day 0 and than in MenACWY recipients.

This receptor was taken from an adult in good health. The sequence joins TRBV18 to TRBJ1-4; no D segment can be confidently identified. Sequenced here: peripheral blood, sampled on day 0 of AZD1222 vaccination. The CDR3 protein is CASSPPTQALSNEKLFF. The bases read TGTGCCAGCTCACCACCGACCCAGGCCTTAAGTAATGAAAAACTGTTTTTT.